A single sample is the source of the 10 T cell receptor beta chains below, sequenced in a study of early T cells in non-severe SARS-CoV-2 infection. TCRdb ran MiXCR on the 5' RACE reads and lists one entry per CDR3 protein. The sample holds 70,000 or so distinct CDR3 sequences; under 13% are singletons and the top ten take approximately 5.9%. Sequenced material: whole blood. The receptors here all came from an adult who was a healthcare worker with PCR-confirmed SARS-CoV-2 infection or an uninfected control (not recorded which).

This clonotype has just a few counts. CDR3 residues: CASSKWGIGETQYF. In nucleotides, the CDR3 is TGTGCCAGCAGCAAATGGGGGATTGGAGAGACCCAGTACTTC. The genes are TRBV9 and TRBJ2-5; D possibly uses TRBD1 or TRBD2 (5 bases each). From germline, CDR1 is SGDLS and CDR2 YYNGEE. Trimming took off 4 bases at V and 4 bases at J, with 14 bases between the two ends. The CDR3 runs 14 residues.

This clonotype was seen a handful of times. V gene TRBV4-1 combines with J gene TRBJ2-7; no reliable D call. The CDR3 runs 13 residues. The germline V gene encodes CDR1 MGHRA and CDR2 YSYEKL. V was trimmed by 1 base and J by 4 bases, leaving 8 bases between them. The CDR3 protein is CASSQVPVYEQYF. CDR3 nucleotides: TGCGCCAGCAGCCAAGTGCCAGTGTACGAGCAGTACTTC.

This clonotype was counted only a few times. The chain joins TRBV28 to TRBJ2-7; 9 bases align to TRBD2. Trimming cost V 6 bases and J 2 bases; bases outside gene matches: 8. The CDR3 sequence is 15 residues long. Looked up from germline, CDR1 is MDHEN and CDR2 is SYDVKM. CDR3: CASSDLAGFTYEQYF. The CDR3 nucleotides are TGTGCCAGCAGCGACCTAGCGGGATTTACCTACGAGCAGTACTTC.

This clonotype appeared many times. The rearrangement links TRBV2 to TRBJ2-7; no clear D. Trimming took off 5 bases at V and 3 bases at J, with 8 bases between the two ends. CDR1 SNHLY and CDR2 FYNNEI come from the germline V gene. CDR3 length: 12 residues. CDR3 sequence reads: CASSFTGYEQYF. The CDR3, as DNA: TGTGCCAGCAGTTTTACGGGCTACGAGCAGTACTTC.

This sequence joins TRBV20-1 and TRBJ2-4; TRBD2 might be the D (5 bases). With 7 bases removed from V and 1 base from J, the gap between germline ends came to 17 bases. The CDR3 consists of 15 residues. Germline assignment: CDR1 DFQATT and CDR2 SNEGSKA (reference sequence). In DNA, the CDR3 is TGCAGTGTGGTTCGCGGGTCGGGGGCCAAAAACATTCAGTACTTC. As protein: CSVVRGSGAKNIQYF.

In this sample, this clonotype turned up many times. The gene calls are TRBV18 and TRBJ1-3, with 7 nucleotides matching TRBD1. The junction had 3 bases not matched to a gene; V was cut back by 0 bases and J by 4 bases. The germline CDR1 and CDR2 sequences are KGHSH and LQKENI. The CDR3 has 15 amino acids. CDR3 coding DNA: TGTGCCAGCTCACCACCGGTGACAGGGGGAAACACCATATATTTT. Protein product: CASSPPVTGGNTIYF.

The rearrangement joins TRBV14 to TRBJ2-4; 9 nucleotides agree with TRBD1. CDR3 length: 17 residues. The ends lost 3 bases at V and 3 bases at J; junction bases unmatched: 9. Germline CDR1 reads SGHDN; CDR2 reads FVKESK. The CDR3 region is CASSQGLQGAGKNIQYF. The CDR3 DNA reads TGTGCCAGCAGCCAGGGACTACAGGGGGCTGGCAAAAACATTCAGTACTTC.

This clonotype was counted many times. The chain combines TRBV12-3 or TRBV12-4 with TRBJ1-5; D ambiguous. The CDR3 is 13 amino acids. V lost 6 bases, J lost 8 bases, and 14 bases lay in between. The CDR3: CASSPGPGKPQHF. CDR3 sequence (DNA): TGTGCCAGCAGCCCTGGACCTGGGAAGCCCCAGCATTTT.

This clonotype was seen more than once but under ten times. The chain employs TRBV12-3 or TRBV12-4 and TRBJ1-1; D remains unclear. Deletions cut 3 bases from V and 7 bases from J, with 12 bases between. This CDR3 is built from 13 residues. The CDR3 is CASSFTYGLEAFF. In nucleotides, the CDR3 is TGTGCCAGCAGTTTCACGTATGGTCTTGAAGCTTTCTTT.

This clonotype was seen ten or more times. The CDR3 is CASSQEVQGSAFF. The CDR3 nucleotides read TGTGCCAGCAGCCAAGAGGTTCAGGGTTCAGCTTTCTTT. This chain uses TRBV4-2 with TRBJ1-1, with TRBD1 as a possible D gene (5 bases). The V gene's germline CDR1 is LGHNA and CDR2 YNFKEQ. This CDR3 has 13 residues. Deletions cut 0 bases from V and 10 bases from J, with 12 bases between.